The rows below give T cell receptor beta chains drawn from one sample of a study of tumor-infiltrating lymphocytes in primary liver carcinoma. Each CDR3 protein is one row after TCRdb ran MiXCR on the multiplex PCR reads. This table has approximately 100,000 distinct CDR3 sequences, around 73% appearing once. The sequenced sample was liver tumor tissue from sampling region 2. These receptors were collected from a woman aged 55-69 years with primary liver carcinoma and hepatitis B virus infection. Each CDR3 is given with its conserved first and last residue. The order of the fields is CDR3 protein, CDR3 DNA, clone size, D gene, J gene, V gene. A D gene is named only where the DNA matches it firmly. Part of the rows lack a size; the others show once, few, many or a class for expanded clones.

CDR3: CVSSRTSEETQYF
DNA: TGTGTCAGCAGCCGAACTAGCGAAGAGACCCAGTACTTC
size: -
D: TRBD2
J: TRBJ2-5
V: TRBV6-2/TRBV6-3

CDR3: CATSDLTLGPVQTQYF
DNA: TGTGCCACCAGTGATCTCACCCTCGGACCTGTGCAGACCCAGTACTTC
size: -
D: -
J: TRBJ2-5
V: TRBV24-1

CDR3: CASSLALAGGNEQFF
DNA: TGCGCCAGCAGCTTGGCGTTAGCGGGAGGGAATGAGCAGTTCTTC
size: -
D: TRBD2
J: TRBJ2-1
V: TRBV5-1

CDR3: CVISDPGAGVEKPFF
DNA: TGTGTCATCAGTGATCCCGGGGCCGGAGTTGAAAAACCGTTTTTT
size: once
D: -
J: TRBJ1-4
V: TRBV10-3

CDR3: CASSPDMLNEILFF
DNA: TGTGCCAGCAGTCCCGACATGTTGAATGAAATACTGTTTTTT
size: -
D: -
J: TRBJ1-4
V: TRBV11-2

CDR3: CSVEDTGCEQYF
DNA: TGCAGCGTTGAAGATACAGGCTGCGAGCAATACTTC
size: -
D: -
J: TRBJ2-7
V: TRBV29-1

CDR3: CASGHYTEARF
DNA: TGTGCTAGTGGACACTACACTGAAGCTCGCTTT
size: -
D: -
J: TRBJ1-1
V: TRBV12-5

CDR3: CASSPSSSSNEQFF
DNA: TGCGCCAGCAGCCCATCTTCTAGTTCCAATGAGCAGTTCTTC
size: many
D: -
J: TRBJ2-1
V: TRBV5-1

CDR3: CAGSLEASGRHLRTAYEQYF
DNA: TGTGCCGGCAGCTTAGAAGCTAGCGGGAGACATCTTCGGACAGCCTACGAGCAGTACTTC
size: many
D: TRBD2
J: TRBJ2-7
V: TRBV11-3

CDR3: CASSQERGGNSALHF
DNA: TGCGCCAGCAGTCAAGAACGGGGCGGTAATTCAGCCCTCCACTTT
size: -
D: -
J: TRBJ1-6
V: TRBV4-1

CDR3: CASSLGGPGRSSYNEQFF
DNA: TGTGCCAGCAGCTTAGGGGGGCCAGGACGGAGCTCCTACAATGAGCAGTTCTTC
size: -
D: -
J: TRBJ2-1
V: TRBV11-2

CDR3: CASSPLADRAGTSRQRGQFF
DNA: TGCGCCAGCAGCCCCCTGGCGGACAGGGCAGGGACTAGTAGGCAGCGTGGGCAATTCTTC
size: -
D: -
J: TRBJ2-1
V: TRBV5-1

CDR3: CASSPAGRDEQYF
DNA: TGTGCCAGCAGCCCAGCCGGCAGGGACGAGCAGTACTTC
size: many
D: -
J: TRBJ2-7
V: TRBV5-4

CDR3: CASSTGNTEAFF
DNA: TGTGCCAGCAGTACAGGGAACACTGAAGCTTTCTTT
size: many
D: -
J: TRBJ1-1
V: TRBV6-6

CDR3: CASSLMVGLAGQGYNEQFF
DNA: TGTGCCAGCAGTTTAATGGTGGGACTAGCGGGACAAGGCTACAATGAGCAGTTCTTC
size: many
D: TRBD2
J: TRBJ2-1
V: TRBV28

CDR3: CVSSPGLAGRDTQYF
DNA: TGTGTCAGCAGCCCTGGACTAGCGGGCAGAGATACGCAGTATTTT
size: few
D: TRBD2
J: TRBJ2-3
V: TRBV11-2

CDR3: CASSLAGGNLVETQYF
DNA: TGTGCCAGCAGCTTAGCAGGGGGCAATCTAGTGGAGACCCAGTACTTC
size: many
D: TRBD1
J: TRBJ2-5
V: TRBV7-8

CDR3: CSSTGLGGSGYTF
DNA: TGCAGCTCTACCGGGCTCGGAGGGTCGGGCTACACCTTC
size: once
D: -
J: TRBJ1-2
V: TRBV29-1

CDR3: CASSQVGWSNQPQHF
DNA: TGCGCCAGCAGCCAAGTGGGGTGGAGCAATCAGCCCCAGCATTTT
size: few
D: -
J: TRBJ1-5
V: TRBV4-1

CDR3: CVSSLVGGSTYEQYF
DNA: TGTGTCAGCAGCTTAGTGGGGGGTTCTACTTACGAGCAGTACTTC
size: -
D: -
J: TRBJ2-7
V: TRBV7-9

CDR3: CASSLDGSNNEQFF
DNA: TGTGCCAGCAGCTTAGATGGGAGCAACAATGAGCAGTTCTTC
size: -
D: -
J: TRBJ2-1
V: TRBV11-2

CDR3: CASREGPSITDTQYF
DNA: TGTGCCAGCAGAGAGGGCCCCTCCATCACAGATACGCAGTATTTT
size: -
D: -
J: TRBJ2-3
V: TRBV28

CDR3: CASSPRVRDTEAFF
DNA: TGCGCCAGCAGCCCCAGGGTGCGTGACACTGAAGCTTTCTTT
size: -
D: -
J: TRBJ1-1
V: TRBV4-1

CDR3: CTSNTSPSLGSEQYF
DNA: TGTACCAGCAACACCTCCCCCTCCTTAGGGAGTGAGCAGTACTTC
size: once
D: -
J: TRBJ2-7
V: TRBV11-2

CDR3: CASGSQGARTMGNEQFF
DNA: TGTGCCAGCGGCTCTCAGGGGGCGCGGACCATGGGCAATGAGCAGTTCTTC
size: -
D: TRBD1
J: TRBJ2-1
V: TRBV11-3

CDR3: CANSLDPGRNSPFHF
DNA: TGTGCCAACAGTTTAGATCCAGGGAGAAATTCACCCTTCCACTTT
size: -
D: -
J: TRBJ1-6
V: TRBV11-2

CDR3: CASSLSKTASVQYF
DNA: TGTGCCAGCAGTTTAAGTAAGACAGCAAGCGTGCAGTACTTC
size: many
D: -
J: TRBJ2-7
V: TRBV12-3/TRBV12-4

CDR3: CTSIVRQGPSSPLHF
DNA: TGTACCAGCATCGTTAGGCAGGGTCCGAGTTCACCCCTCCACTTT
size: -
D: -
J: TRBJ1-6
V: TRBV7-8

CDR3: CASGSRRNTDTQYF
DNA: TGTGCAAGCGGCTCACGGAGAAACACAGATACGCAGTATTTT
size: -
D: -
J: TRBJ2-3
V: TRBV11-3

CDR3: CSVEVSYEQYF
DNA: TGCAGCGTTGAAGTCTCCTACGAGCAGTACTTC
size: many
D: -
J: TRBJ2-7
V: TRBV29-1

CDR3: CASSRDSTYEQYF
DNA: TGCGCCAGCAGCCGGGACAGCACCTACGAGCAGTACTTC
size: -
D: TRBD1
J: TRBJ2-7
V: TRBV5-1

CDR3: CASSPSPGNTIYF
DNA: TGCGCAAGCAGTCCCAGCCCTGGAAACACCATATATTTT
size: -
D: -
J: TRBJ1-3
V: TRBV28

CDR3: CASGQIQGAAQYF
DNA: TGTGCCAGTGGCCAGATACAGGGGGCTGCGCAGTACTTC
size: -
D: TRBD1
J: TRBJ2-7
V: TRBV12-3/TRBV12-4

CDR3: CASSLGGIFGGGERYF
DNA: TGTGCCAGTAGCTTGGGGGGAATCTTTGGAGGCGGCGAGCGGTACTTC
size: -
D: -
J: TRBJ2-7
V: TRBV11-2

CDR3: CASSFTSRDVRPDTQYF
DNA: TGCGCCAGCAGCTTCACCTCTAGGGATGTTAGGCCAGATACGCAGTATTTT
size: few
D: -
J: TRBJ2-3
V: TRBV5-1

CDR3: CASSLAQGAPKTNTGELFF
DNA: TGTGCCAGCAGCTTGGCCCAGGGGGCACCAAAGACGAACACCGGGGAGCTGTTTTTT
size: many
D: TRBD1
J: TRBJ2-2
V: TRBV5-5

CDR3: CASSLVVGRGETQYF
DNA: TGTGCCAGCAGCTTAGTGGTGGGAAGAGGAGAGACCCAGTACTTC
size: medium-sized
D: -
J: TRBJ2-5
V: TRBV11-2

CDR3: CASSLGLAGPSGANVLTF
DNA: TGTGCCAGCAGCTTAGGACTAGCGGGCCCCTCTGGGGCCAACGTCCTGACTTTC
size: many
D: TRBD2
J: TRBJ2-6
V: TRBV7-9